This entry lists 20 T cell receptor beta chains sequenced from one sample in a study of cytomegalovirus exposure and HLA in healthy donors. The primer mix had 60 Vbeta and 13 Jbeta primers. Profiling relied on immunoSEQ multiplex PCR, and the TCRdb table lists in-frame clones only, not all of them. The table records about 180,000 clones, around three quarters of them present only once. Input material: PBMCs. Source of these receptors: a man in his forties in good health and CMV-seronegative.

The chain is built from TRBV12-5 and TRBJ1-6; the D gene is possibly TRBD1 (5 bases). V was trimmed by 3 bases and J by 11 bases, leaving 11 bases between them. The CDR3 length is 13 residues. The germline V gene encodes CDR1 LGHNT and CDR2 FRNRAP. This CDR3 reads CASGFQGSPPLHF. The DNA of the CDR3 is TGTGCTAGTGGTTTTCAGGGAAGCCCACCCCTCCACTTT.

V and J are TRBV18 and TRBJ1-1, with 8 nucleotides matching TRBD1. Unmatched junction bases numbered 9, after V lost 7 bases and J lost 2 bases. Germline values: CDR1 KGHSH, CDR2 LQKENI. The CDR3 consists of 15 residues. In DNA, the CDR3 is TGTGCCAGCTTGGAACAGGGGGAGGGAAACACTGAAGCTTTCTTT. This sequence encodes CASLEQGEGNTEAFF.

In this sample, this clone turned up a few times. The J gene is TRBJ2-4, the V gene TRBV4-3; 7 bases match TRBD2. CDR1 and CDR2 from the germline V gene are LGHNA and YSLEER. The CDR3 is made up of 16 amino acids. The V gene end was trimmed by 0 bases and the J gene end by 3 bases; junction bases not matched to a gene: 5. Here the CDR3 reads CASSQDAGGSKNIQYF. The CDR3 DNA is TGCGCCAGCAGCCAAGATGCCGGGGGGAGCAAAAACATTCAGTACTTC.

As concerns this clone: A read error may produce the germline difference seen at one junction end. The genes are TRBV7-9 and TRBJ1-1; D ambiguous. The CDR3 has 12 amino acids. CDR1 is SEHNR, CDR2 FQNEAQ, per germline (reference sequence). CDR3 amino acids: CSSSLGGTEAFF. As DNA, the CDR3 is TGTTCCAGCAGCTTAGGAGGCACTGAAGCTTTCTTT.

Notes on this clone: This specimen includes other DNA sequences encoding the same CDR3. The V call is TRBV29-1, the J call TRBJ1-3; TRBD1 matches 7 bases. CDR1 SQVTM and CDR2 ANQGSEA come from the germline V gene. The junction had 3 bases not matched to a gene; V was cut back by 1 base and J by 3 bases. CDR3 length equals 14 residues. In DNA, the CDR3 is TGCAGCGTTGAAGGACAGGGAGGTGGAAACACCATATATTTT. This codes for CSVEGQGGGNTIYF. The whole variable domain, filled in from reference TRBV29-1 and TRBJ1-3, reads SAVISQKPSRDICQRGTSLTIQCQVDSQVTMMFWYRQQPGQSLTLIATANQGSEATYESGFVIDKFPISRPNLTFSTLTVSNMSPEDSSIYLCSVEGQGGGNTIYFGEGSWLTVV.

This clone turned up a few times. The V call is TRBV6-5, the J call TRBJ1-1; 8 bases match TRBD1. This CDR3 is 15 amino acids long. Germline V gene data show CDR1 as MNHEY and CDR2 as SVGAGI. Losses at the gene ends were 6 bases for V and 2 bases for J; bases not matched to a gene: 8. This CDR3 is CASRKPGTGNTEAFF. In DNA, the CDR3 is TGTGCCAGCAGGAAACCTGGGACAGGCAACACTGAAGCTTTCTTT.

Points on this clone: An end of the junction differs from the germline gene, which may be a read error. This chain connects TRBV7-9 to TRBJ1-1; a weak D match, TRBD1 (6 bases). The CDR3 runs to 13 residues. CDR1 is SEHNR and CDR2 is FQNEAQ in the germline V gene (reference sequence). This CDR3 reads CSSSLAGDTEAFF. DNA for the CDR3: TGTTCCAGCAGCTTAGCAGGGGACACTGAAGCTTTCTTT.

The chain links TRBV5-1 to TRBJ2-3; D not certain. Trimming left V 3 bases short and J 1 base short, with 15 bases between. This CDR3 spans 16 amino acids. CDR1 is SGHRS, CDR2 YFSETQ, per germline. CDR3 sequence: CASSSERPSGTDTQYF. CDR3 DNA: TGCGCCAGCAGCTCAGAACGCCCTTCCGGCACAGATACGCAGTATTTT.

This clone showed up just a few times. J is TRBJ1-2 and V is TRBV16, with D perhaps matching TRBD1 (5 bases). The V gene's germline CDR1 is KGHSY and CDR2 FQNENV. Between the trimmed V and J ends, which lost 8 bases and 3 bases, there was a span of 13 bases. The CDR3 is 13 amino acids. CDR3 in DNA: TGTGCCAGCCGGGGGGGTACGGACTATGGCTACACCTTC. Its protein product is CASRGGTDYGYTF.

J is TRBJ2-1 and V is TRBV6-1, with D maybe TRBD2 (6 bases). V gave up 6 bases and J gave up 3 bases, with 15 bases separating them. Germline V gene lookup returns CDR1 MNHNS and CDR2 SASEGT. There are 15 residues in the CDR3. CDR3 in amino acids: CASSVGLLSYNEQFF. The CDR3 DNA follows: TGTGCCAGCAGCGTTGGACTACTTAGCTACAATGAGCAGTTCTTC.

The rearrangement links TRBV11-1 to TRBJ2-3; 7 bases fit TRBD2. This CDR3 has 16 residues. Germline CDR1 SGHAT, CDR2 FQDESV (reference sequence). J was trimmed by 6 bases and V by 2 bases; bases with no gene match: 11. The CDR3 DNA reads TGTGCCAGCAGCTTACCCCCCGGCGGGAGTATGGATACGCAGTATTTT. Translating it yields CASSLPPGGSMDTQYF.

CDR3 in amino acids: CASSRGSGSNEQYF. CDR3 coding DNA: TGTGCCAGCAGTAGGGGCAGCGGGAGCAACGAGCAGTACTTC. This chain connects TRBV6-5 to TRBJ2-5, with TRBD2 identical over 8 bases. Judging by the DNA end, TRBJ2-7 fits better; the J call may be wrong. Germline assignment: CDR1 MNHEY and CDR2 SVGAGI. The CDR3 extends over 14 amino acids.

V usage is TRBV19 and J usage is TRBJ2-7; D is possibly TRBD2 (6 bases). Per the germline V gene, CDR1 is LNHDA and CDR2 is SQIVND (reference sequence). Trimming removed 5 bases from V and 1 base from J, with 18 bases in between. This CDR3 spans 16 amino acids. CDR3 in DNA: TGTGCCAGTAGTGCTCCAGGTCGTGGACTATCCTACGAGCAGTACTTC. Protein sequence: CASSAPGRGLSYEQYF.

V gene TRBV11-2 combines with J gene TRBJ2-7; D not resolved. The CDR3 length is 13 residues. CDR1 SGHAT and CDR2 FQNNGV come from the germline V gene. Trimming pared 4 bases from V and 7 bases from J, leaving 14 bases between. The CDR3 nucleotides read TGTGCCAGCAGCTCCCCCTTCAGAAGAGAGCAGTACTTC. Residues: CASSSPFRREQYF.

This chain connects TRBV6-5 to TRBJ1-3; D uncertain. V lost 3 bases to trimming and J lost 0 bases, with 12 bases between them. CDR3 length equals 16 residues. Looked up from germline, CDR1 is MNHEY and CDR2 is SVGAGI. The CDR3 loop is CASSYLRGRSGNTIYF. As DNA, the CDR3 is TGTGCCAGCAGTTATCTGAGAGGCCGCTCTGGAAACACCATATATTTT.

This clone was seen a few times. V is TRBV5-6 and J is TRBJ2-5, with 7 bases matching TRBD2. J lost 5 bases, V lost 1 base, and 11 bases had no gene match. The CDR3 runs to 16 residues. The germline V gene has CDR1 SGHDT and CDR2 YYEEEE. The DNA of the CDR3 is TGTGCCAGCAGCTTGTTAGGGGCGGGAGTTGGGGAGACCCAGTACTTC. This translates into CASSLLGAGVGETQYF.

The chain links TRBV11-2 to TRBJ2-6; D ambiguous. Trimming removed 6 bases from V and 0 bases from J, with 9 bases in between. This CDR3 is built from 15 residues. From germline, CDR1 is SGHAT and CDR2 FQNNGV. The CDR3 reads CASSETDSGANVLTF. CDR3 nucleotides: TGTGCCAGCAGTGAAACAGACTCTGGGGCCAACGTCCTGACTTTC.

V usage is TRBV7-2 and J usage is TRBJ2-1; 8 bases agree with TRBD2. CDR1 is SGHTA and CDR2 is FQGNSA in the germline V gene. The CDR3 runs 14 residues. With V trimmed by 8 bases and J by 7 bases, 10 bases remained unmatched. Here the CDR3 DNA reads TGTGCCAGCCTCCATAGCGGGGAAGGGAATGAGCAGTTCTTC. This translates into CASLHSGEGNEQFF.

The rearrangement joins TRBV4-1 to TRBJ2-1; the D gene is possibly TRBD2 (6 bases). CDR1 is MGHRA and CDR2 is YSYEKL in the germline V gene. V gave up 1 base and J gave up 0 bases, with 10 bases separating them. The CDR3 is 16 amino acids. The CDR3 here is CASSQVAAGSYNEQFF. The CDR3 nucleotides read TGCGCCAGCAGCCAAGTAGCGGCAGGCTCCTACAATGAGCAGTTCTTC.

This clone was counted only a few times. CDR3 sequence: CASSQETERAYEQYF. The CDR3 bases are TGCGCCAGCAGCCAAGAGACGGAGCGCGCCTACGAGCAGTACTTC. The J gene is TRBJ2-7, the V gene TRBV4-3; unclear D gene. Germline V CDR1 and CDR2: LGHNA, YSLEER. CDR3 length: 15 amino acids. Deletions cut 0 bases from V and 2 bases from J, with 11 bases between.